These T cell receptor beta chains were read from a single sample in a study of T-cell reconstitution after alpha-beta-depleted transplantation in children. TCRdb re-called the PCR reads with MiXCR, one entry per CDR3 protein. In the table there are about 260,000 distinct CDR3 sequences, around 10% of which are singletons. The sample in question was peripheral blood, obtained 180 days after TCRalphabeta/CD19-depleted stem cell transplant. These TCRs come from a male patient aged 2 to 9 who had a stem cell transplant for chronic granulomatous disease, so the T cells may come from the graft donor. CDR3s include the opening cysteine and the closing phenylalanine or tryptophan. Fields, in order: J gene, V gene, clone size, D gene, CDR3 length, CDR3 DNA, CDR3 protein. D genes are given only for firm matches. Size is stated for part of the rows, as once, few or many counts, or as a class when the clone is expanded.

TRBJ2-3 | TRBV20-1 | many | NA | 15 | TGCAGTGCTAGAGATCGCTCCAGGGGCACAGATACGCAGTATTTT | CSARDRSRGTDTQYF
TRBJ2-7 | TRBV7-8 | many | TRBD1 | 14 | TGTGCCAGCAGCATCCGGGACAGGGGAAACGAGCAGTACTTC | CASSIRDRGNEQYF
TRBJ2-7 | TRBV7-9 | many | TRBD2 | 15 | TGTGCCAGCAGCTTAGTGGGACTAGCGGGAGTCGAGCAGTACTTC | CASSLVGLAGVEQYF
TRBJ2-5 | TRBV6-5 | many | TRBD2 | 16 | TGTGCCAGCAGTTACGGCTTTGGCGGGAGGGGAGAGACCCAGTACTTC | CASSYGFGGRGETQYF
TRBJ2-7 | TRBV20-1 | many | NA | 12 | TGCAGTGCTATTAGGCAGACCTACGAGCAGTACTTC | CSAIRQTYEQYF
TRBJ2-7 | TRBV10-3 | many | NA | 13 | TGTGCCATCCGGGAGCCAGGAACCTACGAGCAGTACTTC | CAIREPGTYEQYF
TRBJ2-1 | TRBV19 | NA | TRBD1 | 15 | TGTGCCAGTAGTCGGGTGGACAGGGCCAACAATGAGCAGTTCTTC | CASSRVDRANNEQFF
TRBJ1-5 | TRBV20-1 | many | NA | 13 | TGCAGTGCTAGAGGGAGGTCGTGGCAGCCCCAGCATTTT | CSARGRSWQPQHF
TRBJ2-7 | TRBV5-1 | many | NA | 13 | TGCGCCAGCAGCTTAAAGGGAGTCTACGAGCAGTACTTC | CASSLKGVYEQYF
TRBJ2-7 | TRBV12-3/TRBV12-4 | many | NA | 14 | TGTGCCAGCACCCCCGACGGCAGGCCCCACGAGCAGTACTTC | CASTPDGRPHEQYF
TRBJ2-1 | TRBV13 | NA | NA | 15 | TGTGCCAGCAGCTTTTGGGGGAGATCCTACAATGAGCAGTTCTTC | CASSFWGRSYNEQFF
TRBJ2-3 | TRBV6-1 | NA | TRBD2 | 16 | TGTGCCAGCAGCCCCTGGAGTAGCGGGACCACAGATACGCAGTATTTT | CASSPWSSGTTDTQYF
TRBJ2-1 | TRBV5-1 | many | TRBD2 | 20 | TGCGCCAGCAGAGTACCGGGACTAGCGGGGGACGGTAACCAATACAATGAGCAGTTCTTC | CASRVPGLAGDGNQYNEQFF
TRBJ2-7 | TRBV18 | many | TRBD1 | 15 | TGTGCCAGCTCACAGGAAGGTGACAGGGCCTACGAGCAGTACTTC | CASSQEGDRAYEQYF
TRBJ2-7 | TRBV6-2/TRBV6-3 | many | NA | 15 | TGTGCCAGCAGCCGCGGACGAGCGAACTCCTACGAGCAGTACTTC | CASSRGRANSYEQYF
TRBJ2-2 | TRBV7-2 | many | NA | 16 | TGTGCCAGCAGCTTAGCGGGGGTACCGAACACCGGGGAGCTGTTTTTT | CASSLAGVPNTGELFF
TRBJ2-1 | TRBV11-2 | few | NA | 14 | TGTGCCAGCAGCTTAGCCGGGCACGGGAATGAGCAGTTCTTC | CASSLAGHGNEQFF
TRBJ2-3 | TRBV28 | many | NA | 14 | TGTGCCAGCAGTGCCAGATCCGTTCTAGATACGCAGTATTTT | CASSARSVLDTQYF
TRBJ1-2 | TRBV30 | once | NA | 14 | TGTGCCTGGAGCCCAGGACGGGGGACATATGGCTACACCTTC | CAWSPGRGTYGYTF
TRBJ2-7 | TRBV18 | many | TRBD2 | 16 | TGTGCCAGCTCACCGGGCGGACTAGCGGGGGTCTACGAGCAGTACTTC | CASSPGGLAGVYEQYF
TRBJ2-3 | TRBV5-1 | many | TRBD2 | 15 | TGCGCCAGCAGCTGGTTCGGGGGGGCTTCAGATACGCAGTATTTT | CASSWFGGASDTQYF
TRBJ1-1 | TRBV5-1 | many | TRBD1 | 15 | TGCGCCAGCAGTTCTCTCGGGACAGGGGGCACTGAAGCTTTCTTT | CASSSLGTGGTEAFF
TRBJ2-1 | TRBV20-1 | many | NA | 13 | TGCAGTGCTAATCCGGGCCTCTACAATGAGCAGTTCTTC | CSANPGLYNEQFF
TRBJ1-5 | TRBV19 | few | NA | 16 | TGTGCCAGTAGTATACGGGACCGGGGGTATGATCAGCCCCAGCATTTT | CASSIRDRGYDQPQHF
TRBJ2-5 | TRBV7-2 | many | TRBD2 | 17 | TGTGCCAGCAGGAGGCCGGGACTAGCGGGGGGCCAAGAGACCCAGTACTTC | CASRRPGLAGGQETQYF
TRBJ1-1 | TRBV28 | many | NA | 10 | TGTGCCAGCAGTAGAGCGGCAGCTTTCTTT | CASSRAAAFF